These 19 T cell receptor beta chains came from one sample sequenced in a study of breast tumors, draining lymph nodes, adjacent tissues. In TCRdb, the multiplex PCR reads were re-called with MiXCR into one record per CDR3 protein. The sample records fewer than 200,000 distinct CDR3 sequences, roughly 30% being singletons. Samples came from axillary lymph nodes draining the breast cancer. What was sequenced was axillary lymph node tissue. The receptors originated from a female donor with breast cancer. Some clones in this sample may be carry-over from other donors' samples.

Details on this clonotype: This may be a read error, as it is one base from a much larger clone. The CDR3 loop is CASSHGSRPYSGYTF. For the CDR3, the DNA is TGTGCCAGCAGCCACGGGTCCAGGCCCTATTCTGGCTACACCTTC. V usage is TRBV3-1 and J usage is TRBJ1-2; D unclear. This CDR3 contains 15 residues. The germline CDR1 and CDR2 sequences are LGHDT and YNNKEL (reference sequence). V was clipped by 3 bases and J by 7 bases, with 18 bases between them.

The genes are TRBV12-3 or TRBV12-4 and TRBJ2-5; 7 bases are a match to TRBD1. This CDR3 has 13 amino acids. V lost 0 bases and J lost 7; bases outside the gene matches: 2. The CDR3 nucleotides are TGTGCCAGCAGTTTAGCAGGGGGCAGGACCCAGTACTTC. As protein: CASSLAGGRTQYF.

This clonotype appeared many times. The chain combines TRBV5-6 with TRBJ1-4; no reliable D call. Trimming cost V 4 bases and J 8 bases, with 18 bases left between them. Germline CDR1 SGHDT, CDR2 YYEEEE. This CDR3 region has 15 residues. For the CDR3, the DNA is TGTGCCAGCAGCCTATTCGACTCGTCCGTCGAAAAACTGTTTTTT. This codes for CASSLFDSSVEKLFF.

The chain uses TRBV11-2 and TRBJ1-1; 8 nucleotides align to TRBD1. This CDR3 region has 17 residues. Germline trimming cut 5 bases from V and 0 bases from J; bases unmatched to any gene: 11. Germline V gene data show CDR1 as SGHAT and CDR2 as FQNNGV. CDR3 in amino acids: CASSTPATGVMNTEAFF. The CDR3 region has the DNA TGTGCCAGCAGCACTCCTGCGACAGGGGTCATGAACACTGAAGCTTTCTTT.

The chain couples TRBV5-8 to TRBJ1-4; TRBD1 might be the D (5 bases). The CDR3 has 15 amino acids. In germline, CDR1 is SGHTS, CDR2 YDEGEE. The ends were cut back, 2 bases at V and 4 bases at J, with 12 bases in the middle. Here the CDR3 DNA reads TGTGCCAGCAGCTTCGTCGACAGTTATAATGAAAAACTGTTTTTT. Its protein product is CASSFVDSYNEKLFF. The complete variable domain, with remaining parts taken from reference TRBV5-8 and TRBJ1-4, reads EAGVTQSPTHLIKTRGQQATLRCSPISGHTSVYWYQQALGLGLQFLLWYDEGEERNRGNFPPRFSGRQFPNYSSELNVNALELEDSALYLCASSFVDSYNEKLFFGSGTQLSVL.

The chain has TRBV6-2 or TRBV6-3 and TRBJ1-5; no definite D call. The ends were cut back, 2 bases at V and 7 bases at J, with 6 bases in the middle. CDR1 MNHEY and CDR2 SVGEGT come from the germline V gene. This CDR3 region has 12 residues. The CDR3 is CASSYLRQPQHF. Written as DNA, the CDR3 is TGTGCCAGCAGTTACCTGCGGCAGCCCCAGCATTTT.

The chain combines TRBV27 with TRBJ2-7; 7 bases map to TRBD1. Trimming at V came to 0 bases and at J to 2 bases, leaving 4 bases not matched to a gene. The CDR3 extends over 15 amino acids. Per the germline V gene, CDR1 is MNHEY and CDR2 is SMNVEV (reference sequence). This chain's CDR3 is CASSLSWDSPYEQYF. The CDR3 region has the DNA TGTGCCAGCAGTTTATCGTGGGACAGCCCCTACGAGCAGTACTTC.

Many counts were recorded for this clonotype. This chain links TRBV10-3 with TRBJ2-1, with D perhaps TRBD1 or TRBD2 (5 bases each). Trimming removed 10 bases at V and 9 bases at J, with 25 bases between. Per the germline V gene, CDR1 is ENHRY and CDR2 is SYGVKD. The CDR3 contains 15 residues. The CDR3 protein is CATQTTGPALGEQFF. DNA for the CDR3: TGTGCCACCCAGACGACGGGACCTGCCCTTGGTGAGCAGTTCTTC.

A word on this clonotype: A read error may explain this, as a much larger clone is one base away. V gene TRBV6-5 combines with J gene TRBJ2-7; D not certain. The CDR3 totals 13 residues. Deletions cut 5 bases from V and 4 bases from J, with 12 bases between. Germline V lookup: CDR1 MNHEY, CDR2 SVGAGI. CDR3 region: CASSHSFEYEQYF. CDR3 nucleotides: TGTGCCAGCAGTCATTCGTTTGAGTACGAGCAGTACTTC.

For this clonotype: Relative to the germline gene, one junction end is altered; a read error may explain this. V is TRBV19 and J is TRBJ2-1; TRBD2 might be the D (6 bases). The CDR3 is 14 amino acids. The germline V gene has CDR1 LNHDA and CDR2 SQIVND (reference sequence). CDR3 sequence: CASSIGLAYSEQFF. CDR3 nucleotides: TGTGCCAGTAGTATAGGTCTAGCGTACAGTGAGCAGTTCTTC.

The chain is built from TRBV11-3 and TRBJ1-3; 12 nucleotides line up with TRBD1. The CDR3 loop spans 20 amino acids. The junction had 12 bases not matched to a gene; V was cut back by 3 bases and J by 0 bases. The germline gives CDR1 SGHNT, CDR2 YENEEA. The CDR3 here is CASSLGQGALLDSSGNTIYF. Here the CDR3 DNA reads TGTGCCAGCAGCTTGGGACAGGGGGCCCTTCTCGACAGCTCTGGAAACACCATATATTTT.

This clonotype was counted a few times. The chain couples TRBV27 to TRBJ2-1, with D perhaps TRBD1 (6 bases). The germline V gene has CDR1 MNHEY and CDR2 SMNVEV (reference sequence). The CDR3 sequence is 14 residues long. V was cut by 3 bases and J by 6 bases, with 12 bases left in between. The CDR3: CASSFPEGGNEQFF. CDR3 bases: TGTGCCAGCAGTTTCCCTGAAGGGGGCAATGAGCAGTTCTTC.

Points on this clonotype: One end of the junction fails to match germline, which may point to a read error. This chain uses TRBV7-8 with TRBJ1-2, with D possibly matching TRBD1 (6 bases). Germline lookup yields CDR1 SGHVS and CDR2 FQNEAQ. The CDR3 extends over 15 amino acids. In DNA form, the CDR3 reads TGTGCCAGCAGCCCGTTACGGACAGCGCTGAGGGGCTACCCCTTC. It translates to CASSPLRTALRGYPF.

The V and J genes are TRBV6-5 and TRBJ1-4; 8 bases agree with TRBD1. This CDR3 comprises 14 residues. V shed 6 bases and J 6 bases; nucleotides not matched to a gene: 6. CDR1 is MNHEY, CDR2 SVGAGI, per germline. Written as DNA, the CDR3 is TGTGCCAGCAGACCACAGGGGGTATATGAAAAACTGTTTTTT. Amino acids: CASRPQGVYEKLFF.

The sample holds many counts of this clonotype. The genes are TRBV7-9 and TRBJ2-7; 7 nucleotides agree with TRBD1. J gave up 1 base and V 6 bases, and 9 bases lay outside the gene matches. The CDR3 extends over 15 amino acids. Per the germline V gene, CDR1 is SEHNR and CDR2 is FQNEAQ (reference sequence). CDR3 sequence (DNA): TGTGCCAGCAGACCACCGGGACAGTTGTCCTACGAGCAGTACTTC. This translates into CASRPPGQLSYEQYF.

As to this clonotype: Since a much larger clone is just one base distant, this may be a read error. The missing conserved phenylalanine or tryptophan at the end of this CDR3 makes a read error likely. The rearrangement uses TRBV12-3 or TRBV12-4 and TRBJ1-2; D is unclear. Trimming cost V 3 bases and J 3 bases, with 17 bases left between them. The CDR3 totals 16 residues. The CDR3 is CASSFRNMPDHYGYTV. The CDR3 DNA reads as TGTGCCAGCAGTTTCCGGAATATGCCGGATCACTATGGCTACACCGTC.

About this clonotype: A much larger clone sits a single nucleotide away, making a read error possible. The gene calls are TRBV19 and TRBJ2-1; possible D gene TRBD1, 5 bases. V lost 5 bases and J lost 6, with 20 bases in between. CDR1 LNHDA and CDR2 SQIVND come from the germline V gene (reference sequence). The CDR3 covers 16 residues. In DNA form, the CDR3 reads TGTGCCAGTAGTCATAATGGGGCCCCCCGGGCCAATGAGCAGTTCTTC. Its protein product is CASSHNGAPRANEQFF.

This clonotype has ten or more counts. The V gene is TRBV11-2, the J gene TRBJ2-7, with 7 bases lining up with TRBD1. The germline CDR1 and CDR2 sequences are SGHAT and FQNNGV. There are 16 residues in the CDR3. The junction had 8 bases not matched to a gene; V was cut back by 3 bases and J by 0 bases. In nucleotides, the CDR3 is TGTGCCAGCAGCTTCCTTGACAGGGCGGGCTCCTACGAGCAGTACTTC. It is translated as CASSFLDRAGSYEQYF.

This clonotype was observed at least ten times. The chain combines TRBV7-9 with TRBJ1-2, with 9 nucleotides matching TRBD1. The length of the CDR3 is 14 residues. Unmatched junction bases numbered 6, after V lost 5 bases and J lost 5 bases. Per germline, CDR1 SEHNR and CDR2 FQNEAQ (reference sequence). CDR3 region: CASSPGQGLYGYTF. The CDR3 DNA is TGTGCCAGCAGCCCGGGACAGGGACTGTATGGCTACACCTTC.